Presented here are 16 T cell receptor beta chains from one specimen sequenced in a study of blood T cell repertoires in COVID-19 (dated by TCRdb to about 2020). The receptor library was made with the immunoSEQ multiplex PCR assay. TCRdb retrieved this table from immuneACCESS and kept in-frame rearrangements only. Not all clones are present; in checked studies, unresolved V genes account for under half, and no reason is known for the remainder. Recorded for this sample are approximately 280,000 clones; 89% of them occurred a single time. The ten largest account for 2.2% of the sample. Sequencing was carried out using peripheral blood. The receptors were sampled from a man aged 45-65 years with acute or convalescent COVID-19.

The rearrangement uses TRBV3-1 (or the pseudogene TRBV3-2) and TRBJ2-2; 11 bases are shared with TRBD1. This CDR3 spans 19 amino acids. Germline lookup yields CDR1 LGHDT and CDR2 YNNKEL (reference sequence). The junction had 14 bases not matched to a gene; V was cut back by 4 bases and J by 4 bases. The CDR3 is CASSPWGTGGVLGTGELFF. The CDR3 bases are TGTGCCAGCAGCCCCTGGGGGACAGGGGGAGTATTGGGCACCGGGGAGCTGTTTTTT.

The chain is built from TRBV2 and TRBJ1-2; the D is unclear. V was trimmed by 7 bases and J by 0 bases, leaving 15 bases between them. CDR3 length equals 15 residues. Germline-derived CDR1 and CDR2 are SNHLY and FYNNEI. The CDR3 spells CASKAEVRANYGYTF. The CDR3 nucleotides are TGTGCCAGCAAGGCAGAGGTGAGGGCTAACTATGGCTACACCTTC. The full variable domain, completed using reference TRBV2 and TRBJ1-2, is EPEVTQTPSHQVTQMGQEVILRCVPISNHLYFYWYRQILGQKVEFLVSFYNNEISEKSEIFDDQFSVERPDGSNFTLKIRSTKLEDSAMYFCASKAEVRANYGYTFGSGTRLTVV.

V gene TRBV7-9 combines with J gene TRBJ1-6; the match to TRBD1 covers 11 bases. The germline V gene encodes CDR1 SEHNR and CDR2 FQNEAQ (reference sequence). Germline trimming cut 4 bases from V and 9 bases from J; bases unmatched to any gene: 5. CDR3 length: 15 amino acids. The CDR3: CASSWTGGQASPLHF. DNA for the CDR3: TGTGCCAGCAGCTGGACAGGGGGCCAGGCTTCACCCCTCCACTTT.

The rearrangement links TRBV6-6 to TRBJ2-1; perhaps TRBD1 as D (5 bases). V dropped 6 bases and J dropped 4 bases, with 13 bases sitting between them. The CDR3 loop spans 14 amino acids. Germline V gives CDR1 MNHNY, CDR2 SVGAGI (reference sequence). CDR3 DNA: TGTGCCAGCAGGAACCCAGGGATTTACAATGAGCAGTTCTTC. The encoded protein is CASRNPGIYNEQFF.

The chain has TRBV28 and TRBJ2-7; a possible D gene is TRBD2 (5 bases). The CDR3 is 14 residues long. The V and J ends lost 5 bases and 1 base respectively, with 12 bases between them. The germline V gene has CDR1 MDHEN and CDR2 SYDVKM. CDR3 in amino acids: CASSIVGGSYEQYF. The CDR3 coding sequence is TGTGCCAGCAGTATCGTCGGCGGGTCCTACGAGCAGTACTTC.

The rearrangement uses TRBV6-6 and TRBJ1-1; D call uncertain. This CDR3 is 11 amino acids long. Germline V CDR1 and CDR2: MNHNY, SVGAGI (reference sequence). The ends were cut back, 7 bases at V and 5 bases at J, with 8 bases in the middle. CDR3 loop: CASNWETEAFF. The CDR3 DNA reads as TGTGCCAGCAATTGGGAGACTGAAGCTTTCTTT.

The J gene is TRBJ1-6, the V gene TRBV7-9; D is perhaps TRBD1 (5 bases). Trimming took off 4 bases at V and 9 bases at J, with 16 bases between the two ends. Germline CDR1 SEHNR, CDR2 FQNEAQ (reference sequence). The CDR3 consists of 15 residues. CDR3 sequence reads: CASSSPGREGSPLHF. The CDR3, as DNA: TGTGCCAGCAGCTCACCGGGCAGGGAGGGTTCACCCCTCCACTTT. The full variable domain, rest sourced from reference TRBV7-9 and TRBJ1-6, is DTGVSQNPRHKITKRGQNVTFRCDPISEHNRLYWYRQTLGQGPEFLTYFQNEAQLEKSRLLSDRFSAERPKGSFSTLEIQRTEQGDSAMYLCASSSPGREGSPLHFGNGTRLTVT.

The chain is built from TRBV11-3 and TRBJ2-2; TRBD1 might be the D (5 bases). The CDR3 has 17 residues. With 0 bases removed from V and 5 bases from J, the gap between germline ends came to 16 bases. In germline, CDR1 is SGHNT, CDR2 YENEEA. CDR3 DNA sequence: TGTGCCAGCAGCTTAGACCCGTCGACAGAATTTACCGGGGAGCTGTTTTTT. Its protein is CASSLDPSTEFTGELFF.

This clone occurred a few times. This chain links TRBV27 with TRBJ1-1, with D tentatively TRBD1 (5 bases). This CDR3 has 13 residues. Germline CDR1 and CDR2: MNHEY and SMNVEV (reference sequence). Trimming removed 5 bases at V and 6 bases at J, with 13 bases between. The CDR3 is CASSVPSGSEAFF. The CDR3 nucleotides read TGTGCCAGCAGTGTACCATCAGGGTCTGAAGCTTTCTTT.

CDR3 loop: CASSAQGVKNTGELFF. For the CDR3, the DNA is TGTGCCAGCTCAGCACAGGGGGTAAAGAACACCGGGGAGCTGTTTTTT. This chain joins TRBV18 and TRBJ2-2; 8 bases line up with TRBD1. V lost 5 bases, J lost 1 base, and 6 bases stayed unmatched. This CDR3 contains 16 residues. Germline V gene lookup returns CDR1 KGHSH and CDR2 LQKENI.

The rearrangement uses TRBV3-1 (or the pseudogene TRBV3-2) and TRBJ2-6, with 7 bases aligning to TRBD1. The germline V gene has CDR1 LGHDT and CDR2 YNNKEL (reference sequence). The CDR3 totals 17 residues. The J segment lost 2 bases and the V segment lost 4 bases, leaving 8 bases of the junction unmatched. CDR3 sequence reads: CASSPHTGTAGANVLTF. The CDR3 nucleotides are TGTGCCAGCAGCCCCCACACAGGGACAGCTGGGGCCAACGTCCTGACTTTC.

The CDR3 sequence is CAWSTDREYTDTQYF. CDR3 in DNA: TGTGCCTGGAGTACGGACAGAGAATACACAGATACGCAGTATTTT. The V and J genes are TRBV30 and TRBJ2-3; TRBD1 might be the D (6 bases). Germline lookup yields CDR1 GTSNPN and CDR2 SVGIG (reference sequence). V lost 2 bases and J lost 2, with 14 bases in between. This CDR3 contains 15 residues.

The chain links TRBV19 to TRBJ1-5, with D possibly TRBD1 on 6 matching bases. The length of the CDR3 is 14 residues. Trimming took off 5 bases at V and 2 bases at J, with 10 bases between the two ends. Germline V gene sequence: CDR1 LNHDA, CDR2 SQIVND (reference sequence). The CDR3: CASSVDSRNQPQHF. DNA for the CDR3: TGTGCCAGTAGTGTGGACAGTCGCAATCAGCCCCAGCATTTT.

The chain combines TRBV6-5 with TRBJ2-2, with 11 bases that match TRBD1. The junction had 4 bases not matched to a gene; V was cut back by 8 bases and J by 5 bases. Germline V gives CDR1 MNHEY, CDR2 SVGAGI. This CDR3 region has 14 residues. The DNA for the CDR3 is TGTGCCAGCCAGGGACAGGGGGTAACCGGGGAGCTGTTTTTT. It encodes CASQGQGVTGELFF.

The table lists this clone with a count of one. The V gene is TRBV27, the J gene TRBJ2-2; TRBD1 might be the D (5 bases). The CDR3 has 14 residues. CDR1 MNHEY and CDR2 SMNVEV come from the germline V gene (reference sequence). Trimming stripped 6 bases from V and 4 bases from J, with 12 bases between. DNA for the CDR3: TGTGCCAGCAGGGTCAGGGTGGGCACCGGGGAGCTGTTTTTT. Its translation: CASRVRVGTGELFF.

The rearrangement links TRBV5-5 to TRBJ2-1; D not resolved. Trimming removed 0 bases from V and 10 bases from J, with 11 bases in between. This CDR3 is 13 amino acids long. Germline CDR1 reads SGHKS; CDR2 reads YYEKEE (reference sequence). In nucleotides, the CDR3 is TGTGCCAGCAGCTTGGTCTGGCGGTCCGAGCAGTTCTTC. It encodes CASSLVWRSEQFF.